This passage covers 4 T cell receptor beta chains from one sample sequenced in a study of CD8+ T cells in alopecia areata. The treatment here: oral pan-JAK inhibitor, 5-10 mg twice daily. Following extraction, RNA underwent reverse transcription to cDNA, which served as the sequencing template. Here immunoSEQ multiplex PCR was the method, and the copy in TCRdb shows in-frame clones only, minus some. This sample has 90,000 to 120,000 clones, with 84% found just once. The sequencing here drew on CD8+ T cells sorted from blood, taken at week 24, from a patient treated with tofacitinib. These receptors were collected from a human donor with alopecia areata.

The rearrangement uses TRBV5-1 and TRBJ2-3; weak D call: TRBD2 (5 bases). From germline, CDR1 is SGHRS and CDR2 YFSETQ. This CDR3 contains 14 residues. Trimming cost V 4 bases and J 1 base, with 10 bases left between them. The CDR3 DNA reads as TGCGCCAGCAGCGCGGGTAGGGGCACAGATACGCAGTATTTT. The encoded protein is CASSAGRGTDTQYF.

This clone was seen just once. The chain joins TRBV5-1 to TRBJ1-1; D unclear. Germline loops: CDR1 SGHRS, CDR2 YFSETQ. V shed 0 bases and J shed 1 base, with 10 bases lying between them. The CDR3 covers 15 residues. The CDR3 region is CASSLAHSSNTEAFF. CDR3 bases: TGCGCCAGCAGCTTGGCCCACAGTTCGAACACTGAAGCTTTCTTT. Full variable domain (rest looked up from reference TRBV5-1 and TRBJ1-1): KAGVTQTPRYLIKTRGQQVTLSCSPISGHRSVSWYQQTPGQGLQFLFEYFSETQRNKGNFPGRFSGRQFSNSRSEMNVSTLELGDSALYLCASSLAHSSNTEAFFGQGTRLTVV.

There are a few counts of this clone. The chain carries TRBV15 and TRBJ2-7, with 9 bases identical to TRBD1. CDR3 length equals 14 residues. Trimming at V came to 9 bases and at J to 2 bases, leaving 8 bases not matched to a gene. The germline V gene encodes CDR1 LNHNV and CDR2 YYDKDF (reference sequence). This CDR3 reads CATARDRAAYEQYF. The CDR3 DNA follows: TGTGCCACAGCCCGGGACAGGGCCGCCTACGAGCAGTACTTC.

This clone was recorded once. The rearrangement links TRBV5-5 to TRBJ2-7; tentative D call: TRBD2 (6 bases). Trimming removed 3 bases from V and 1 base from J, with 14 bases in between. Germline CDR1 reads SGHKS; CDR2 reads YYEKEE (reference sequence). The CDR3 consists of 15 residues. The CDR3 nucleotides read TGTGCCAGCAGCTCGGTTGGAGGGGCTTCCTACGAGCAGTACTTC. It codes for CASSSVGGASYEQYF.